This T cell receptor (beta chain) was sequenced during a study of blood T cell repertoires in COVID-19. In the study's own analysis: Reference gene primers were amplified, and this amplification served to estimate nucleated cell counts. Some clones are missing from TCRdb's copy, which holds only in-frame ones; the method was immunoSEQ multiplex PCR. The V and J calls and the clone size are those of that table, but D and trimming were determined from the DNA. This table has fewer than 110,000 clones, more than 80% appearing once. The sample comprised peripheral blood. The TCR originated in a woman aged 55-70 years with acute or convalescent COVID-19.

In nucleotides, the CDR3 is TGTGCCAGCAGCTTGTGGAATTCAGGGAATCAGCCCCAGCATTTT. It yields the protein CASSLWNSGNQPQHF. This sequence joins TRBV5-6 and TRBJ1-5; tentative D call: TRBD1 (5 bases). The CDR3 length is 15 residues. Germline V CDR1 and CDR2: SGHDT, YYEEEE. Trimming took 1 base from V and 4 from J, leaving 12 bases between them.